This T cell receptor (beta chain) was profiled in a study of tumor-infiltrating lymphocytes in primary liver carcinoma. Study-wide context: Ages ranged from 30 to 69, with HCC or mixed HCC-cholangiocarcinoma. Between about 4 and 11 cm across, the tumors were all of stage T1-T3 N0M0. Study conclusions and caveats: Tumor-adjacent and tumor-blood pairs shared a smaller degree of overlap than tumor region pairs. Researchers did not compare CD4+ and CD8+ repertoires, as samples were bulk unsorted.

The authors took blood RNA from unsorted whole blood and also extracted germline DNA. From germline, CDR1 is MGHRA and CDR2 YSYEKL. CDR3 length: 16 residues. The V gene lost 1 base and the J gene lost 3 bases, with 13 bases spanning the gap. Points on this clonotype: Its antigen is unknown.

The input was about 500 ng total RNA; TCR beta cDNA was made from it with a constant-region primer. Sequencing libraries for TCR beta derived from three nested multiplex PCR rounds that used slightly modified ARM-PCR. The first two PCR rounds used TRBV1-TRBV30 forward primers with a C-beta reverse primer, around 10 cycles each. TCRdb fed the multiplex PCR reads into MiXCR, producing one record per CDR3 protein. The sample includes around 210,000 distinct CDR3 sequences, less than 70% seen only once; the top ten take 5.5% to 9%. The sequenced sample consisted of peripheral blood. The J gene is TRBJ2-1, the V gene TRBV4-1, with D possibly TRBD1 on 6 matching bases. The clonotype was recovered from a woman aged 55-70 years with primary liver carcinoma and hepatitis B virus infection. CDR3 sequence reads: CASSQVVWGRYNEQFF. The DNA for the CDR3 is TGCGCCAGCAGCCAAGTGGTGTGGGGGCGCTACAATGAGCAGTTCTTC.